This T cell receptor (beta chain) emerged from a study of shared clonotypes between healthy human individuals. Study-wide results and limits: Clonotype sharing across donors was expected to vary with sequencing depth. Four donors had 5% to 6% of their naive CD4 clonotypes in common.

About this clone: Its antigen is not identified.

Only Caucasian adults living in Nashville, Tennessee served as donors. Sequencing was performed with immunoSEQ multiplex PCR; in TCRdb, only in-frame clones are kept and a portion is missing. The sample includes under 750,000 clones, 55% to 75% seen only once; the top ten take more than 1.5%. Germline V gene sequence: CDR1 MDHEN, CDR2 SYDVKM. Trimming at V came to 4 bases and at J to 3 bases, leaving 16 bases not matched to a gene. This CDR3 region has 19 residues. This chain connects TRBV28 to TRBJ2-7; 12 bases are shared with TRBD2. The sample consisted of memory CD4+ T cells sorted from blood. Subset denoted: CD45RA-negative fraction. The sequence was collected from a woman under 40 in good health. The CDR3 nucleotides are TGTGCCAGCAGTTCACCCTTTACGACTAGCGGGAGACTATACTACGAGCAGTACTTC. Translation gives CASSSPFTTSGRLYYEQYF.